These 15 T cell receptor beta chains came from one sample sequenced in a study of cytomegalovirus exposure and HLA in healthy donors. It was with 60 Vbeta and 13 Jbeta primers that the PCR ran. The method was immunoSEQ multiplex PCR; TCRdb's version includes in-frame clones alone and lacks a portion of them. Of some 200,000 clones in the sample, approximately 78% are singletons; the top ten hold around 2.7%. What was sequenced was PBMCs. The receptors come from a woman between 35 and 50 years old in good health and CMV-seronegative.

With respect to this clone: Other DNA sequences in the sample encode the same CDR3. The CDR3 protein is CASTGTGNTEAFF. The CDR3 DNA follows: TGTGCCAGCACCGGGACAGGGAACACTGAAGCTTTCTTT. V gene TRBV6-6 combines with J gene TRBJ1-1, with 8 bases fitting TRBD1. The CDR3 length is 13 residues. Per germline, CDR1 MNHNY and CDR2 SVGAGI (reference sequence). The V segment lost 7 bases and the J segment 1 base; nucleotides outside the gene matches: 2.

This chain joins TRBV30 and TRBJ2-7; 7 positions match TRBD1. V lost 1 base, J lost 3 bases, and 6 bases stayed unmatched. This CDR3 has 14 amino acids. Germline V gene data show CDR1 as GTSNPN and CDR2 as SVGIG (reference sequence). The CDR3 loop reads CAWSGAGGNYEQYF. The CDR3 DNA follows: TGTGCCTGGAGTGGGGCAGGGGGAAACTACGAGCAGTACTTC.

The chain combines TRBV5-1 with TRBJ2-1; 7 positions agree with TRBD1. The V gene end was trimmed by 3 bases and the J gene end by 3 bases; junction bases not matched to a gene: 6. CDR1 and CDR2 (germline): SGHRS, YFSETQ. The CDR3 covers 15 residues. As DNA, the CDR3 is TGCGCCAGCAGCTCGACAGGGATAGGCTACAATGAGCAGTTCTTC. Protein product: CASSSTGIGYNEQFF.

The chain is built from TRBV11-2 and TRBJ2-7; possibly TRBD1 for D (7 bases). Germline V gene sequence: CDR1 SGHAT, CDR2 FQNNGV. V lost 5 bases, J lost 2 bases, and 16 bases lay in between. CDR3 length: 15 residues. Here the CDR3 DNA reads TGTGCCAGCAGCGCACGGAGGGACAGCACCTACGAGCAGTACTTC. It is translated as CASSARRDSTYEQYF.

The V call is TRBV6-6, the J call TRBJ1-2, with a weak D call TRBD1 (6 bases). Trimming pared 7 bases from V and 7 bases from J, leaving 22 bases between. This CDR3 region has 15 residues. In germline, CDR1 is MNHNY, CDR2 SVGAGI (reference sequence). This chain's CDR3 is CASIRDGTGYRGYTF. The CDR3 DNA is TGTGCCAGCATCAGAGACGGTACAGGGTATCGTGGCTACACCTTC.

This sequence joins TRBV2 and TRBJ2-3; a weak D match, TRBD2 (6 bases). Trimming stripped 11 bases from V and 5 bases from J, with 20 bases between. CDR3 length: 14 residues. Germline CDR1 is SNHLY and CDR2 is FYNNEI. The CDR3: CAGHAGLQGDTQYF. CDR3 in DNA: TGTGCCGGACACGCGGGACTCCAGGGAGATACGCAGTATTTT.

This sequence joins TRBV27 and TRBJ1-5; D is perhaps TRBD1 (5 bases). Germline CDR1 MNHEY, CDR2 SMNVEV (reference sequence). This CDR3 is built from 15 residues. V was cut by 3 bases and J by 7 bases, with 16 bases left in between. The CDR3 sequence is CASSFSRGDGQPQHF. In DNA form, the CDR3 reads TGTGCCAGCAGTTTTAGTAGGGGTGATGGCCAGCCCCAGCATTTT.

This clone was counted once. V is TRBV19 and J is TRBJ2-7, with 13 bases that match TRBD2. Germline CDR1 reads LNHDA; CDR2 reads SQIVND (reference sequence). Trimming at V came to 2 bases and at J to 6 bases, leaving 4 bases not matched to a gene. The length of the CDR3 is 15 residues. DNA for the CDR3: TGTGCCAGTAGTATAACTAGCGGGAGGGCCGGCGAGCAGTACTTC. Its protein is CASSITSGRAGEQYF.

The chain uses TRBV28 and TRBJ1-2, with TRBD1 identical over 7 bases. From germline, CDR1 is MDHEN and CDR2 SYDVKM. V trimming: 2 bases; J trimming: 8 bases; junction bases outside the gene matches: 11. The CDR3 is 15 residues long. CDR3 residues: CASSLAPGGGIGYTF. CDR3 DNA: TGTGCCAGCAGTTTAGCCCCAGGGGGTGGTATCGGCTACACCTTC.

This chain links TRBV10-3 with TRBJ1-4; no reliable D call. This CDR3 is built from 13 residues. CDR1 and CDR2 from the germline V gene are ENHRY and SYGVKD. The V and J ends lost 6 bases and 2 bases respectively, with 7 bases between them. The CDR3 coding sequence is TGTGCCATCAGGGGAGGGACTAATGAAAAACTGTTTTTT. Its translation is CAIRGGTNEKLFF.

A few counts support this clone. This sequence joins TRBV7-9 and TRBJ2-7; weak D call: TRBD2 (5 bases). The germline gives CDR1 SEHNR, CDR2 FQNEAQ (reference sequence). Trimming removed 4 bases at V and 4 bases at J, with 11 bases between. This CDR3 has 13 residues. CDR3: CASSSPTGYEQYF. The CDR3 DNA sequence: TGTGCCAGCAGCTCCCCTACGGGGTACGAGCAGTACTTC.

This clone was seen only a few times. V and J are TRBV9 and TRBJ1-2; a weak D match, TRBD1 (6 bases). Germline loops: CDR1 SGDLS, CDR2 YYNGEE. Between the trimmed V and J ends, which lost 3 bases and 4 bases, there was a span of 10 bases. The CDR3 length is 13 residues. CDR3 sequence reads: CASSAGGAYGYTF. In DNA form, the CDR3 reads TGTGCCAGCAGCGCTGGGGGGGCCTATGGCTACACCTTC.

V usage is TRBV7-9 and J usage is TRBJ1-1; tentative D call: TRBD1 (5 bases). The germline V gene encodes CDR1 SEHNR and CDR2 FQNEAQ (reference sequence). The CDR3 is made up of 17 amino acids. Between the trimmed V and J ends, which lost 1 base and 0 bases, there was a span of 15 bases. The CDR3 DNA is TGTGCCAGCAGCTTAGGGGCTATCCGGGGGATGAACACTGAAGCTTTCTTT. This sequence encodes CASSLGAIRGMNTEAFF.

The rearrangement joins TRBV19 to TRBJ2-1, with 10 bases lining up with TRBD2. In germline, CDR1 is LNHDA, CDR2 SQIVND (reference sequence). The CDR3 loop spans 14 amino acids. The junction had 6 bases not matched to a gene; V was cut back by 6 bases and J by 7 bases. The CDR3 nucleotides read TGTGCCAGTAGGCAAGCGGGAGGGGGAAATGAGCAGTTCTTC. This translates into CASRQAGGGNEQFF.

The V gene is TRBV10-3, the J gene TRBJ1-1; D is possibly TRBD1 (6 bases). The length of the CDR3 is 15 residues. Between the trimmed V and J ends, which lost 8 bases and 4 bases, there was a span of 20 bases. The germline gives CDR1 ENHRY, CDR2 SYGVKD. CDR3 protein: CAIGSPRGRGTEAFF. The CDR3 region has the DNA TGTGCCATCGGGAGTCCCAGGGGAAGGGGCACTGAAGCTTTCTTT.